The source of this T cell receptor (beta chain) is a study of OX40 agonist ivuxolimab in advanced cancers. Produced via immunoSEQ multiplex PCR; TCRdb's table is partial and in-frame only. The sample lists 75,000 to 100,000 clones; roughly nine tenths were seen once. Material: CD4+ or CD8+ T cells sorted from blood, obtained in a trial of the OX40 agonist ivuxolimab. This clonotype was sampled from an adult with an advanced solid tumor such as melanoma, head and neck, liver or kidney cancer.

CDR3 amino acids: CAWILPTGSPEAFF. The CDR3 nucleotides are TGTGCCTGGATCCTCCCCACAGGGAGCCCTGAAGCTTTCTTT. This chain links TRBV30 with TRBJ1-1, with a possible D match to TRBD1 (6 bases). Germline CDR1 reads GTSNPN; CDR2 reads SVGIG (reference sequence). The CDR3 is made up of 14 amino acids. The V end was cut by 4 bases, the J end by 6 bases, with 18 bases between.